These T cell receptor beta chains were read from a single sample in a study of blood T cell repertoires in COVID-19. The assay was immunoSEQ multiplex PCR, and TCRdb's table has in-frame clones only and misses some. Seen here are 250,000 to 350,000 clones, 70% to 90% observed once, and the top ten hold about 5.7%. Material for sequencing was PBMCs or T cells enriched from blood (not recorded which). The source of these receptors is a woman aged 25-40 years who had recovered from COVID-19. The CDR3 runs from the conserved cysteine through the conserved F or W. Each record gives: J gene, V gene, clone size, D gene, CDR3 DNA, CDR3 protein. The D gene is left open where the match is weak. Part of the rows lack a size; the others show once, few, many or a class for expanded clones.

TRBJ1-4	TRBV3-1/TRBV3-2	.	TRBD1	TGTGCCAGCAGCCAAGGATTAAACAGGGGGAGTGAAAAACTGTTTTTT	CASSQGLNRGSEKLFF
TRBJ1-2	TRBV4-2	few	TRBD1	TGTGCCAGCAGCCAATGGACAGGTGCCTATGGCTACACCTTC	CASSQWTGAYGYTF
TRBJ2-7	TRBV5-1	.	.	TGCGCCAGCAGCTTGGAGACTTTCTACGAGCAGTACTTC	CASSLETFYEQYF
TRBJ2-1	TRBV12-3/TRBV12-4	.	.	TGTGCCAGCAGCCTCGGCAGGGTAAATGAGCAGTTCTTC	CASSLGRVNEQFF
TRBJ2-3	TRBV19	.	TRBD2	TGTGCCAGTAGTCCAAACCGGAGGCGGGAGTGGGATACGCAGTATTTT	CASSPNRRREWDTQYF
TRBJ2-7	TRBV23-1	.	TRBD2	TGCGCCACCGGGCGGGGGGTCCCCACCTACGAGCAGTACTTC	CATGRGVPTYEQYF
TRBJ2-7	TRBV2	.	TRBD1	TGTGCCAGCAGTGGACAGGGGATTCCCTACGAGCAGTACTTC	CASSGQGIPYEQYF
TRBJ1-4	TRBV7-6	.	TRBD1	TGTGCCAGCAGCCCAAGGACAGGGGTTGAAAAACTGTTTTTT	CASSPRTGVEKLFF
TRBJ1-2	TRBV7-8	.	TRBD1	TGTGCCAGCAGCCGGCAGGGGGGTGACTATGGCTACACCTTC	CASSRQGGDYGYTF
TRBJ2-2	TRBV5-6	.	TRBD2	TGTGCCAGCAGCCAGGGACTACCGGAATCCGGGGAGCTGTTTTTT	CASSQGLPESGELFF
TRBJ1-1	TRBV11-2	few	.	TGTGCCAGCAGCTTAGATTGGGGGGGTAACACTGAAGCTTTCTTT	CASSLDWGGNTEAFF
TRBJ2-2	TRBV6-2/TRBV6-3	.	.	TGTGCCAGCAGTTACGCGCGAGGCACCGGGGAGCTGTTTTTT	CASSYARGTGELFF
TRBJ1-1	TRBV5-1	.	TRBD1	TGCGCCAGCAGCTGGGACAGGGCGGACACTGAAGCTTTCTTT	CASSWDRADTEAFF
TRBJ2-7	TRBV11-2	.	.	TGTGCCAGCAGCTTGAGGGTCCGGGGGTACTCCTACGAGCAGTACTTC	CASSLRVRGYSYEQYF
TRBJ2-1	TRBV19	.	.	TGTGCCGCGCAGGGCAGGGATGATGAGCAGTTCTTC	CAAQGRDDEQFF
TRBJ2-2	TRBV7-3	.	.	TGTGCCAGCAGCCCTTGGACTTCCGGGGAGCTGTTTTTT	CASSPWTSGELFF
TRBJ2-5	TRBV6-5	.	.	TGTGCCAGCCCCCCTGGAGCAGGGGCGGGAGAGACCCAGTACTTC	CASPPGAGAGETQYF
TRBJ2-7	TRBV11-2	.	TRBD2	TGTGCCAGCAGCGCCCTAACGGGGACACTAGCGGGGAAGACCTACGAGCAGTACTTC	CASSALTGTLAGKTYEQYF
TRBJ2-7	TRBV6-2/TRBV6-3	.	TRBD1	TGTGCCAGCAGTAAAACCCGACAGGGGCAGTACTTC	CASSKTRQGQYF
TRBJ2-1	TRBV3-1/TRBV3-2	once	.	TGTGCCAGCAGCCAAGACCAGGGGACGACAACCACGGCGTACAATGAGCAGTTCTTC	CASSQDQGTTTTAYNEQFF
TRBJ2-7	TRBV5-1	.	TRBD1	TGCGCCAGCTCCACCGGGACAGGGGAGGACGAGCAGTACTTC	CASSTGTGEDEQYF
TRBJ1-1	TRBV2	.	.	TGTGCCAGCAGTGGGACATCGGGAGCTTTCTTT	CASSGTSGAFF
TRBJ1-2	TRBV7-3	.	.	TGTGCCAGCAGCCCCCAGGGGTCGGGCTATGGCTACACCTTC	CASSPQGSGYGYTF
TRBJ2-3	TRBV27	.	TRBD2	TGTGCCAGCAGTTTTGTAGCGGGGGCGTTAGTGGATACGCAGTATTTT	CASSFVAGALVDTQYF
TRBJ2-2	TRBV6-1	.	.	TGTGCCAGCAGTGAAGTAGTAGGGAGAAACACCGGGGAGCTGTTTTTT	CASSEVVGRNTGELFF